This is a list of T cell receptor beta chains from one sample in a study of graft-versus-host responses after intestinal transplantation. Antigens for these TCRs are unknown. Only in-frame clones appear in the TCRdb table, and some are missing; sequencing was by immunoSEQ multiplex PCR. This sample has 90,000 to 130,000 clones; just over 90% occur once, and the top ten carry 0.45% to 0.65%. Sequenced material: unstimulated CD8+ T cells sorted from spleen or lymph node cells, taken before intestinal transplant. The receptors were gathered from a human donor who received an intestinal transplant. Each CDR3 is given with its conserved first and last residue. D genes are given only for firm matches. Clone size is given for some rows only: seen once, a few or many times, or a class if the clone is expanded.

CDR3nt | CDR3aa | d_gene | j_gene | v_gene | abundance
TGTGCCAGCAGTTTGGTGGGACTGACTAATGAAAAACTGTTTTTT | CASSLVGLTNEKLFF | NA | TRBJ1-4 | TRBV27 | NA
TGCGCCAGCAGCCCCGGAAGGGCAGCCAGCTCCTACGAGCAGTACTTC | CASSPGRAASSYEQYF | NA | TRBJ2-7 | TRBV4-1 | few
TGTGCCAGCAGCCAAGAAGGAGAGCGGCGGAGCACCTACGAGCAGTACTTC | CASSQEGERRSTYEQYF | NA | TRBJ2-7 | TRBV14 | NA
TGTGCCAGCAGTTTATCGTCGGGTGGCGAGCAGTACTTC | CASSLSSGGEQYF | NA | TRBJ2-7 | TRBV27 | NA
TGTGCCGCCGCCAGGGTGGACAATGAGCAGTTCTTC | CAAARVDNEQFF | NA | TRBJ2-1 | TRBV15 | NA
TGCGCCAGCAGCCAAGATTCCAGAGGCTCCTACGAGCAGTACTTC | CASSQDSRGSYEQYF | NA | TRBJ2-7 | TRBV4-1 | NA
TGTGCCAGCAGTTTGACAGGTAGCAATCAGCCCCAGCATTTT | CASSLTGSNQPQHF | NA | TRBJ1-5 | TRBV27 | few
TGTGCCAGCAGTTCCCGGGGCTGGGGGGAGCAGTTCTTC | CASSSRGWGEQFF | NA | TRBJ2-1 | TRBV28 | NA
TGCGCCAGCAGTGAGTTTAGCGGAAATGAGCAGTTCTTC | CASSEFSGNEQFF | NA | TRBJ2-1 | TRBV10-1 | NA
TGTGCCAGCAGCCAAGTGTTAGGTATCAATGAGCAGTTCTTC | CASSQVLGINEQFF | NA | TRBJ2-1 | TRBV4-2 | NA
TGTGCCAGCTCATACGGACAGGGGGCGATCAATGAGCAGTTCTTC | CASSYGQGAINEQFF | TRBD1 | TRBJ2-1 | TRBV19 | NA
TGTGCCAGCAGCGTTTACAGAGGAGGCTTCCAAGAGACCCAGTACTTC | CASSVYRGGFQETQYF | NA | TRBJ2-5 | TRBV5-6 | once
TGTGCCACCGGCCCGCAGTATTTT | CATGPQYF | NA | TRBJ2-3 | TRBV6-8 | NA
TGCGCCAGCAGCCAAGATAAGGGGGTCGGATTCTACGAGCAGTACTTC | CASSQDKGVGFYEQYF | NA | TRBJ2-7 | TRBV4-1 | NA
TGTGCCAGCAAGCTAAATGAAAAACTGTTTTTT | CASKLNEKLFF | NA | TRBJ1-4 | TRBV6-6 | NA
TGTGCCAGCAGCGTAGACGGCGGGAGAGCGGATACACAGTATTTT | CASSVDGGRADTQYF | TRBD2 | TRBJ2-3 | TRBV9 | once
TGTGCCAGCTGGAGGGGGAACACTGAAGCTTTCTTT | CASWRGNTEAFF | NA | TRBJ1-1 | TRBV27 | NA
TGTGCCAGCAGCTTGGGGGCGGGAGAACCCAATGAGCAGTTCTTC | CASSLGAGEPNEQFF | TRBD2 | TRBJ2-1 | TRBV5-8 | NA
TGTGCCAGCAGTGAGTACTTCGGAGCCTCTGGAAACACCATATATTTT | CASSEYFGASGNTIYF | NA | TRBJ1-3 | TRBV6-1 | NA
TGCGCCAGCAGCCAAGTCGCCCCAGCCAATGAGCAGTTCTTC | CASSQVAPANEQFF | NA | TRBJ2-1 | TRBV4-1 | NA
TGTGCCAGCAGCCAAGACGGGGGACGAACCTACGAGCAGTACTTC | CASSQDGGRTYEQYF | NA | TRBJ2-7 | TRBV14 | NA
TGTGCCAGCAGCCATCGACTAGAGGGGAATTACGAGCAGTACTTC | CASSHRLEGNYEQYF | NA | TRBJ2-7 | TRBV4-2 | once
TGTGCCAGCAGCTCAAATGCTATGGGGGGGGCCAACGTCCTGACTTTC | CASSSNAMGGANVLTF | NA | TRBJ2-6 | TRBV7-9 | NA
TGTGCCAGCAGCCGGGACTCTTTAACGGGCAATGAGCAGTTCTTC | CASSRDSLTGNEQFF | NA | TRBJ2-1 | TRBV11-3 | NA
TGTGCCAGCAGCTCACTAGCAGGACTGATTGGCGCTGAAGCTTTCTTT | CASSSLAGLIGAEAFF | NA | TRBJ1-1 | TRBV9 | NA
TGTGCCAGCAGTTTATCCCGGAGGACAGGGGATGGCTACACCTTC | CASSLSRRTGDGYTF | TRBD1 | TRBJ1-2 | TRBV27 | NA
TGTGCCAGCAGCGCGTCAGGCTACCCCAAAAACATTCAGTACTTC | CASSASGYPKNIQYF | NA | TRBJ2-4 | TRBV9 | NA
TGCGCCAGCAGCTTGGGGAGGGGAGGCTCCTACAATGAGCAGTTCTTC | CASSLGRGGSYNEQFF | NA | TRBJ2-1 | TRBV5-1 | NA
TGTGCCAGCGTGCCCCCAGGACGTAACTATGGCTACACCTTC | CASVPPGRNYGYTF | NA | TRBJ1-2 | TRBV9 | NA
TGTGCCAGCAGTTTAACAGGGGCGGATGGCTACACCTTC | CASSLTGADGYTF | TRBD1 | TRBJ1-2 | TRBV27 | once
TGTGCCAGCAGCCCCCGCCATGCCGGGTACTTGTCTGACAATGAGCAGTTCTTC | CASSPRHAGYLSDNEQFF | NA | TRBJ2-1 | TRBV5-6 | NA
TGTGCCAGCAGCTTAAGGCCTGGGGGCGGTCGAACTGAAGCTTTCTTT | CASSLRPGGGRTEAFF | NA | TRBJ1-1 | TRBV7-6 | NA
TGCGCCAGCAGCTTGGTCGGATCAACTAATGAAAAACTGTTTTTT | CASSLVGSTNEKLFF | NA | TRBJ1-4 | TRBV5-1 | NA